The 8 T cell receptor beta chains given below trace back to one sample, sequenced in a study of blood T cell repertoires in COVID-19. Repertoires were generated with immunoSEQ multiplex PCR, while TCRdb's copy carries only in-frame clones and drops some. This repertoire shows over 150,000 clones, more than 85% found once; its top ten account for approximately 2.5%. The sample taken for sequencing was peripheral blood. These receptors were obtained from a man between 40 and 49 years old with active or convalescent COVID-19.

This clone occurred a few times. The rearrangement uses TRBV12-3 or TRBV12-4 and TRBJ2-7; no reliable D call. The CDR3 runs to 12 residues. V was cut by 6 bases and J by 3 bases, with 9 bases left in between. DNA of the CDR3: TGTGCCAGCAGGGAGACTGGCTACGAGCAGTACTTC. The encoded protein is CASRETGYEQYF.

The chain uses TRBV2 and TRBJ1-2; perhaps TRBD1 as D (6 bases). Trimming shortened V by 0 bases and J by 8 bases, and 13 bases separated the two germline ends. The V gene's germline CDR1 is SNHLY and CDR2 FYNNEI. The CDR3 length is 14 residues. CDR3 region: CASSEAVRGIGYTF. The CDR3 coding sequence is TGTGCCAGCAGTGAAGCCGTCAGGGGAATAGGCTACACCTTC.

The rearrangement joins TRBV7-9 to TRBJ1-2, with TRBD1 matching 7 bases. Germline V gene data show CDR1 as SEHNR and CDR2 as FQNEAQ (reference sequence). CDR3 size: 13 residues. J gave up 8 bases and V 5 bases, and 8 bases lay outside the gene matches. The CDR3 is CASSNPGQKGYTF. In DNA form, the CDR3 reads TGTGCCAGCAGCAACCCGGGACAGAAGGGCTACACCTTC.

This clone was picked up one time. The genes are TRBV9 and TRBJ1-5, with D unclear. CDR3 length equals 15 residues. The V and J ends lost 0 bases and 6 bases respectively, with 13 bases between them. Germline V gives CDR1 SGDLS, CDR2 YYNGEE. The CDR3 loop is CASSVESPKRQPQHF. The CDR3 DNA sequence: TGTGCCAGCAGCGTAGAATCGCCCAAGCGTCAGCCCCAGCATTTT.

This chain joins TRBV5-1 and TRBJ2-7; weak D call: TRBD1 (6 bases). The germline V gene encodes CDR1 SGHRS and CDR2 YFSETQ. The CDR3 sequence is 13 residues long. V lost 3 bases and J lost 9, with 16 bases in between. As DNA, the CDR3 is TGCGCCAGCAGCTCTCGGACAGCTCTCGGGCAGTACTTC. Translating gives CASSSRTALGQYF.

The chain is built from TRBV3-1 (or the pseudogene TRBV3-2) and TRBJ2-7, with D hard to call. The V gene's germline CDR1 is LGHDT and CDR2 YNNKEL (reference sequence). V dropped 0 bases and J dropped 3 bases, with 9 bases sitting between them. This CDR3 contains 14 residues. The DNA for the CDR3 is TGTGCCAGCAGCCAAGAAGTTTCAGGCTACGAGCAGTACTTC. Translation: CASSQEVSGYEQYF.

This chain joins TRBV7-2 and TRBJ2-1, with 8 bases aligning to TRBD2. Germline-derived CDR1 and CDR2 are SGHTA and FQGNSA. V trimming: 1 base; J trimming: 7 bases; junction bases outside the gene matches: 6. The CDR3 covers 15 residues. CDR3 sequence: CASSLVGGASNEQFF. The CDR3 DNA follows: TGTGCCAGCAGCTTAGTCGGGGGGGCCTCAAATGAGCAGTTCTTC.

In its sample, this clone was seen once. The V gene is TRBV6-2 or TRBV6-3, the J gene TRBJ2-5; tentatively, D is TRBD1 (6 bases). In germline, CDR1 is MNHEY, CDR2 SVGEGT. V shed 2 bases and J shed 2 bases, with 12 bases lying between them. The CDR3 totals 15 residues. The CDR3 spells CASSYVGGGQETQYF. The CDR3 DNA sequence: TGTGCCAGCAGTTACGTTGGGGGCGGGCAAGAGACCCAGTACTTC.